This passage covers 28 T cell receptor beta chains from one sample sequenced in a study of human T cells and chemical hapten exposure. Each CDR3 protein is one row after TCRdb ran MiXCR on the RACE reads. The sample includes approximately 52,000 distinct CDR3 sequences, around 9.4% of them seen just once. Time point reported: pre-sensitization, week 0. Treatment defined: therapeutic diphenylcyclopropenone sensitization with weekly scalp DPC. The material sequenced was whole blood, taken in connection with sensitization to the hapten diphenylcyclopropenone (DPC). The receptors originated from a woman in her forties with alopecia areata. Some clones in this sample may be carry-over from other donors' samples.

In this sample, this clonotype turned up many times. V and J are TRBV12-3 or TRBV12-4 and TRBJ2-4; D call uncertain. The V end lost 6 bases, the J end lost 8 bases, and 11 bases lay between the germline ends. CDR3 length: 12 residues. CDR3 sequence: CASSTLRYIQYF. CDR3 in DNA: TGTGCCAGCAGCACCCTAAGGTACATTCAGTACTTC.

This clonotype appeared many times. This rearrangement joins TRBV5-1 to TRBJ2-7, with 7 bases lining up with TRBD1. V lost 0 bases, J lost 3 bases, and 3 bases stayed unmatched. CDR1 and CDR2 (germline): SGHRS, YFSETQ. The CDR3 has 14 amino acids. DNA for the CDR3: TGCGCCAGCAGCTTGGCAGGACAGGACTACGAGCAGTACTTC. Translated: CASSLAGQDYEQYF.

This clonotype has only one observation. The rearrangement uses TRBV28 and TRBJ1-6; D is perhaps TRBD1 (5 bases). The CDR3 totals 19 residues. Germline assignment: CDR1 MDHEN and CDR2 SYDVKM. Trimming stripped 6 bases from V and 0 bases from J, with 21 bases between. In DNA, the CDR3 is TGTGCCAGCAGAACCCCTTTGGGGGGAAAGGCCTCCTATAATTCACCCCTCCACTTT. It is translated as CASRTPLGGKASYNSPLHF.

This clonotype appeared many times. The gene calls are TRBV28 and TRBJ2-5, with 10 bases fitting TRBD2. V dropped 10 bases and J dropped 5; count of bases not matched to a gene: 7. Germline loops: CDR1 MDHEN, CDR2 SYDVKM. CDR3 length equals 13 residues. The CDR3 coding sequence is TGTGCCACTCAAGCGGGGGGGCTGGAGACCCAGTACTTC. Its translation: CATQAGGLETQYF.

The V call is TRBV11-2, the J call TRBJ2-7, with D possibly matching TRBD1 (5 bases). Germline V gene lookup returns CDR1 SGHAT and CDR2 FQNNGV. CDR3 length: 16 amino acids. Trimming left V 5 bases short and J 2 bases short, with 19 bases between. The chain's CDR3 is CASSQHAGNPTYEQYF. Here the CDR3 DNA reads TGTGCCAGCAGCCAACACGCAGGGAACCCAACCTACGAGCAGTACTTC.

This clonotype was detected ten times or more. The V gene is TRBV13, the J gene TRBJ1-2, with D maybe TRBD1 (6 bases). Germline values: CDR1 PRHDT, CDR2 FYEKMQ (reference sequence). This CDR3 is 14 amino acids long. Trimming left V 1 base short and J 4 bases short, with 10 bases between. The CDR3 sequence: CASSLADRIYGYTF. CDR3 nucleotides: TGTGCCAGCAGCTTAGCCGACAGGATCTATGGCTACACCTTC.

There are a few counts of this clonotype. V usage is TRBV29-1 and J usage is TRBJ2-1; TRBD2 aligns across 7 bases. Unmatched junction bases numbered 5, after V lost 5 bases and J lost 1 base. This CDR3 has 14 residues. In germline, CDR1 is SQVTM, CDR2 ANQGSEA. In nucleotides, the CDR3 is TGCAGCGTTCCGGCCGGGGGGTCCTACAATGAGCAGTTCTTC. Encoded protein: CSVPAGGSYNEQFF.

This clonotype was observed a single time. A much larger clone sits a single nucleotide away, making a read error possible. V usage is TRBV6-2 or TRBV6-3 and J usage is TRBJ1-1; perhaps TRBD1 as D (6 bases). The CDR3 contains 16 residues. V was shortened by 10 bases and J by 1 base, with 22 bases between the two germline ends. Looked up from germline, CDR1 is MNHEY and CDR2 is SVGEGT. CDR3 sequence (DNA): TGTGCCACCCTGCGACAGGAAGGGTATTCGAACACTGAAGCTTTCTTT. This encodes CATLRQEGYSNTEAFF.

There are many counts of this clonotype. The CDR3 region has the DNA TGTGCCACCAGCAGAGTGTCAGGGGGCCGATACAATGAGCAGTTCTTC. It translates to CATSRVSGGRYNEQFF. The chain is built from TRBV15 and TRBJ2-1; 8 nucleotides match TRBD1. V was clipped by 1 base and J by 4 bases; unmatched bases: 6. The CDR3 loop spans 16 amino acids. Germline values: CDR1 LNHNV, CDR2 YYDKDF (reference sequence).

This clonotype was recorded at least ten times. CDR3 sequence (DNA): TGTGCCAGCAGCTTCGGCAGGGGGTTAACCTACGAGCAGTACTTC. It encodes CASSFGRGLTYEQYF. This rearrangement joins TRBV11-1 to TRBJ2-7; 7 bases match TRBD1. Germline V CDR1 and CDR2: SGHAT, FQDESV (reference sequence). This CDR3 comprises 15 residues. The J segment lost 2 bases and the V segment lost 3 bases, leaving 7 bases of the junction unmatched.

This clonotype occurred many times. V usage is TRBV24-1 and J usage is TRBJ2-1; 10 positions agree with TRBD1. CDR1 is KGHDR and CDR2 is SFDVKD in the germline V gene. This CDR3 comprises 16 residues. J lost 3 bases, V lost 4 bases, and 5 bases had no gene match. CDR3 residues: CATSEKGQGFYNEQFF. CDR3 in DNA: TGTGCCACCAGTGAAAAGGGACAGGGGTTCTACAATGAGCAGTTCTTC.

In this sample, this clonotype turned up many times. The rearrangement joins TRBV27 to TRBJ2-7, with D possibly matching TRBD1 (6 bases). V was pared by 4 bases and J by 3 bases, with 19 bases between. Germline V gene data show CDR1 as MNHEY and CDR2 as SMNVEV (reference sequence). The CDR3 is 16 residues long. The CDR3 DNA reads TGTGCCAGCAGTTCGTCCACAGGGAGCGCCAACTACGAGCAGTACTTC. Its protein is CASSSSTGSANYEQYF.

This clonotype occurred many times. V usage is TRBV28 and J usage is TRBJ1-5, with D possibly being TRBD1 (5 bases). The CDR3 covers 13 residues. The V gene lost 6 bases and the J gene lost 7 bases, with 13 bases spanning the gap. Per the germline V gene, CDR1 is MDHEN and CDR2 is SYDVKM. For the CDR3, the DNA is TGTGCCAGCAGCTGGGGCGCCGGACAGCCCCAGCATTTT. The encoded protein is CASSWGAGQPQHF. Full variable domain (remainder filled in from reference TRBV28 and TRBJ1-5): DVKVTQSSRYLVKRTGEKVFLECVQDMDHENMFWYRQDPGLGLRLIYFSYDVKMKEKGDIPEGYSVSREKKERFSLILESASTNQTSMYLCASSWGAGQPQHFGDGTRLSIL.

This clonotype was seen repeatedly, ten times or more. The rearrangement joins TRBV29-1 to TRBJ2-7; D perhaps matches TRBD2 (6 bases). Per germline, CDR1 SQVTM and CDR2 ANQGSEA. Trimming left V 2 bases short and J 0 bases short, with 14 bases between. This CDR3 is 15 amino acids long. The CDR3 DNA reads TGCAGCGTTGAAAGGGCCGGGGGACCCTCCTACGAGCAGTACTTC. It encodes CSVERAGGPSYEQYF.

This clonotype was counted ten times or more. CDR3 protein: CASSYSKLRGYTF. In nucleotides, the CDR3 is TGTGCCAGCAGTTACTCAAAGTTACGCGGCTACACCTTC. The chain has TRBV6-2 or TRBV6-3 and TRBJ1-2; D not certain. This CDR3 region has 13 residues. Germline CDR1 reads MNHEY; CDR2 reads SVGEGT. Trimming removed 0 bases at V and 8 bases at J, with 10 bases between.

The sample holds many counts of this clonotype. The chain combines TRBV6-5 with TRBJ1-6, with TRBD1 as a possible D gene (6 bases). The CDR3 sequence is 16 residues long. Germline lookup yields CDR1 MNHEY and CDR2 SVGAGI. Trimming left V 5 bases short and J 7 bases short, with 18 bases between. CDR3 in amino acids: CASSPITQGSNSPLHF. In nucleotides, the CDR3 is TGTGCCAGCAGTCCGATCACCCAGGGGTCCAATTCACCCCTCCACTTT.

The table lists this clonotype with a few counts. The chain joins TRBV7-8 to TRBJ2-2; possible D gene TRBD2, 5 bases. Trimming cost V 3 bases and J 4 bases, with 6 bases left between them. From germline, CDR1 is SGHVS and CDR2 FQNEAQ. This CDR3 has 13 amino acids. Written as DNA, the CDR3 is TGTGCCAGCAGCTTCGCGGGCACCGGGGAGCTGTTTTTT. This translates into CASSFAGTGELFF.

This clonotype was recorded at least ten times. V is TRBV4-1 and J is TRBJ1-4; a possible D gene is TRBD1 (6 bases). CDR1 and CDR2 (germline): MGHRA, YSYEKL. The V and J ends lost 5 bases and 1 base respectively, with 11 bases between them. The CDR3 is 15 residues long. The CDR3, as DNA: TGCGCCAGCAGCTCTAAACAGGGAACTAATGAAAAACTGTTTTTT. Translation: CASSSKQGTNEKLFF.

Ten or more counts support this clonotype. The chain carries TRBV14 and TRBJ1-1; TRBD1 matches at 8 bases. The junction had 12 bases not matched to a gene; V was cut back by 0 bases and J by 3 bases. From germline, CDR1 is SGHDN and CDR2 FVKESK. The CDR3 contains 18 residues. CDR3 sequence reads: CASSQDRTGMGPDTEAFF. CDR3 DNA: TGTGCCAGCAGCCAAGATCGGACAGGGATGGGCCCTGACACTGAAGCTTTCTTT.

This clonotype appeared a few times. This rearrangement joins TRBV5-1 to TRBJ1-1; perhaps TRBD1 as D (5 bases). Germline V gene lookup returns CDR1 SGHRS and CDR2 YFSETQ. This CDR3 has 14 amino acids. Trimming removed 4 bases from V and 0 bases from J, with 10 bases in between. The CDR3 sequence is CASSPGDLNTEAFF. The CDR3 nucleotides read TGCGCCAGCAGCCCCGGGGACTTGAACACTGAAGCTTTCTTT.

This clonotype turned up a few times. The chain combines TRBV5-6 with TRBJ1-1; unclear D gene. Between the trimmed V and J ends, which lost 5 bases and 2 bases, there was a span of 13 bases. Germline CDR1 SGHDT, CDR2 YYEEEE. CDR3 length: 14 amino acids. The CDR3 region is CASRSLTVNTEAFF. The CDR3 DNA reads TGTGCCAGCAGGTCCTTGACGGTTAACACTGAAGCTTTCTTT.

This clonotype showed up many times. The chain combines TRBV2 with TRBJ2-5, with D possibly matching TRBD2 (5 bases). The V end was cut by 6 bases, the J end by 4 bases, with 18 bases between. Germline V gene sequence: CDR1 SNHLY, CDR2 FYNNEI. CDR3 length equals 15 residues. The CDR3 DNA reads TGTGCCAGCAGCTTGGCGGGCTCTGGACGAGAGACCCAGTACTTC. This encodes CASSLAGSGRETQYF.

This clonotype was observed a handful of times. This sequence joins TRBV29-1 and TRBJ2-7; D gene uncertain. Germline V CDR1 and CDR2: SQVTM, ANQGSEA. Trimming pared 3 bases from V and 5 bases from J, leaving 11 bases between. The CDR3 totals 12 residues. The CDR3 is CSVDIGVHEQYF. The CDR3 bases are TGCAGCGTTGATATTGGGGTCCACGAGCAGTACTTC.

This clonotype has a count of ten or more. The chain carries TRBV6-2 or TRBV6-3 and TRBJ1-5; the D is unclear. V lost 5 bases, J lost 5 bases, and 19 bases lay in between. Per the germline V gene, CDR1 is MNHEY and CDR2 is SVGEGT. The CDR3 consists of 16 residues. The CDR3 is CASSPRRALRDQPQHF. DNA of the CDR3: TGTGCCAGCAGTCCGCGACGGGCCCTCCGGGATCAGCCCCAGCATTTT.

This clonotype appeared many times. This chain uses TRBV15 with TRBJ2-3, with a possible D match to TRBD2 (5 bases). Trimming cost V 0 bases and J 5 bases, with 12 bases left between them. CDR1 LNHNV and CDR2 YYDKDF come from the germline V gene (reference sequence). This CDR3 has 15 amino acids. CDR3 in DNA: TGTGCCACCAGCAGAGATCGAGGGTTAGAAGATACGCAGTATTTT. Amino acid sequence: CATSRDRGLEDTQYF.

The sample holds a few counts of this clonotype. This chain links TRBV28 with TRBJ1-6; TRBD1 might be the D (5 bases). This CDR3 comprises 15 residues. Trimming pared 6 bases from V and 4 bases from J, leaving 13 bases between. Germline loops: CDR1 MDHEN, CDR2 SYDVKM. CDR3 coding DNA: TGTGCCAGCAGGCTCGACGGACAATATAATTCACCCCTCCACTTT. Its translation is CASRLDGQYNSPLHF.

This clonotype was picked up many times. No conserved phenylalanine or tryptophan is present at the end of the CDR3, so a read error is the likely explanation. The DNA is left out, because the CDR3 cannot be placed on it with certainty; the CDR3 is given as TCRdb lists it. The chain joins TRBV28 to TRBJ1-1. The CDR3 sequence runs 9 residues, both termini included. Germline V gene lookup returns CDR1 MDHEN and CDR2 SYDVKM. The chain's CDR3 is CASPGEGRG.

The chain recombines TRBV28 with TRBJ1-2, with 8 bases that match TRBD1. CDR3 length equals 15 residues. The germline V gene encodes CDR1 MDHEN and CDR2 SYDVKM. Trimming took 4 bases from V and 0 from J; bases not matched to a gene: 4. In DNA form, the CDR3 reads TGTGCCAGCAGTTCAGGGACAGGTCCTAACTATGGCTACACCTTC. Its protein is CASSSGTGPNYGYTF.